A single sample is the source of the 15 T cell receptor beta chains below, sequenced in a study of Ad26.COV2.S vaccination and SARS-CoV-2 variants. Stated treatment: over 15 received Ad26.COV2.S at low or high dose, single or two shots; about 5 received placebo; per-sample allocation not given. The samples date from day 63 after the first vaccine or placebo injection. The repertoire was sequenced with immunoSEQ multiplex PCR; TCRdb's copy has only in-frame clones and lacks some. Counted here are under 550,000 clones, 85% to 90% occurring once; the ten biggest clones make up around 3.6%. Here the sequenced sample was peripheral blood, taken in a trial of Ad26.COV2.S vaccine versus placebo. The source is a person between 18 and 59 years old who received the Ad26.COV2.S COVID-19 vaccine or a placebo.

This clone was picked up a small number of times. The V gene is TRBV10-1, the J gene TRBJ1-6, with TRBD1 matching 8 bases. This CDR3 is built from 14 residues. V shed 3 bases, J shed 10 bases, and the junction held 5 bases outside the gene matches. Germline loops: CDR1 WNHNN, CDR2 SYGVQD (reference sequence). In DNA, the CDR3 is TGCGCCAGCAGTGACAGGGGGCAGGAATCACCCCTCCACTTT. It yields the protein CASSDRGQESPLHF.

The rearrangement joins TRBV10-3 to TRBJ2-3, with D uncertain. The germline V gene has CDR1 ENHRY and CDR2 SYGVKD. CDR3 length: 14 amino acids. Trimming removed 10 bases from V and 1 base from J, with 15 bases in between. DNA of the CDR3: TGTGCCACCTTGGATTCAGACGGCACAGATACGCAGTATTTT. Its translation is CATLDSDGTDTQYF.

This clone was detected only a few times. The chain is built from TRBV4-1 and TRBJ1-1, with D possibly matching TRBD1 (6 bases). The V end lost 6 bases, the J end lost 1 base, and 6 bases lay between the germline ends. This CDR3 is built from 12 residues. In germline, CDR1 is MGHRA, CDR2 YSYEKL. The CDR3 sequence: CASRTGNTEAFF. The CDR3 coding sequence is TGCGCCAGCAGGACAGGGAACACTGAAGCTTTCTTT.

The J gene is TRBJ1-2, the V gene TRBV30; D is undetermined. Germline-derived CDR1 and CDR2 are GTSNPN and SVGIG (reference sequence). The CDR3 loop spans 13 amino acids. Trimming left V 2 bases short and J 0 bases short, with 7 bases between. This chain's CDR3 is CAWSSSANYGYTF. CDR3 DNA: TGTGCCTGGAGTTCTTCTGCTAACTATGGCTACACCTTC. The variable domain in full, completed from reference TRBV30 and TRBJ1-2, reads SQTIHQWPATLVQPVGSPLSLECTVEGTSNPNLYWYRQAAGRGLQLLFYSVGIGQISSEVPQNLSASRPQDRQFILSSKKLLLSDSGFYLCAWSSSANYGYTFGSGTRLTVV.

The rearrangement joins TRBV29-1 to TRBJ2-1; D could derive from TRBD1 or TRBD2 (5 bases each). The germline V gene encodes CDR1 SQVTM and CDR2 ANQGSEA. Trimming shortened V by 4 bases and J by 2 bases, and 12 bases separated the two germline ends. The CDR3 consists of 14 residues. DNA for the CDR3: TGCAGCGTTGCGGGGCCCAGCCCCTACAATGAGCAGTTCTTC. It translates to CSVAGPSPYNEQFF.

CDR3 sequence: CASSESPRHTQYF. The DNA for the CDR3 is TGTGCCAGCAGTGAGAGCCCCCGACATACGCAGTATTTT. The chain combines TRBV6-1 with TRBJ2-3, with D unresolved. CDR3 length equals 13 residues. Germline V CDR1 and CDR2: MNHNS, SASEGT. The V and J ends lost 3 bases and 7 bases respectively, with 11 bases between them.

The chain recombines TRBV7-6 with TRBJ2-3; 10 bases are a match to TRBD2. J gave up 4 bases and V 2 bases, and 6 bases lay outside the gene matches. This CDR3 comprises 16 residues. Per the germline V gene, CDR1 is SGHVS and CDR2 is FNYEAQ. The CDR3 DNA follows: TGTGCCAGCAGCTTAACCCAGCGGGGGGGTGCAGATACGCAGTATTTT. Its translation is CASSLTQRGGADTQYF.

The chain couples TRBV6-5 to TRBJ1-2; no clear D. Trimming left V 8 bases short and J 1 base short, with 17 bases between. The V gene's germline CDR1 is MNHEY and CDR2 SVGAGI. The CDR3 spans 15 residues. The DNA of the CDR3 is TGTGCCAGCGCTCGTGGAGCCTACTATAACTATGGCTACACCTTC. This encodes CASARGAYYNYGYTF.

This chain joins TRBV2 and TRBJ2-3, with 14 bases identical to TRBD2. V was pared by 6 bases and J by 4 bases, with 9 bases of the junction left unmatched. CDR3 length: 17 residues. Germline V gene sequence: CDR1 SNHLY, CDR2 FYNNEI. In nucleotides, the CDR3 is TGTGCCAGCAGAGGGACTAGCGGGGGAGGGGGCGCAGATACGCAGTATTTT. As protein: CASRGTSGGGGADTQYF.

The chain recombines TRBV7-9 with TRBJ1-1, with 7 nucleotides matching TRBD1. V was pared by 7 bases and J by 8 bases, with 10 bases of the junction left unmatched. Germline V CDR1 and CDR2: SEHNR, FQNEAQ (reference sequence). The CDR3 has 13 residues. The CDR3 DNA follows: TGTGCCAGCAAATATGGACAGGCTTCCGAAGCTTTCTTT. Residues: CASKYGQASEAFF.

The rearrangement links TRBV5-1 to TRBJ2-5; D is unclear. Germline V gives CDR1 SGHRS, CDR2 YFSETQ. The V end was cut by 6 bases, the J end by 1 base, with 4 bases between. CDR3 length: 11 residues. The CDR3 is CASKSQETQYF. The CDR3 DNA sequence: TGCGCCAGCAAAAGCCAAGAGACCCAGTACTTC.

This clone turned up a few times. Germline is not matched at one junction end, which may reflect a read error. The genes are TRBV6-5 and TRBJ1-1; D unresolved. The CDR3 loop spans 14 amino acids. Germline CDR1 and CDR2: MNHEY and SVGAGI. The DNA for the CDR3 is TGTGCCAGCAGTTACTTGGAGCGGAGGGCTGACGCTTTCTTT. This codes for CASSYLERRADAFF.

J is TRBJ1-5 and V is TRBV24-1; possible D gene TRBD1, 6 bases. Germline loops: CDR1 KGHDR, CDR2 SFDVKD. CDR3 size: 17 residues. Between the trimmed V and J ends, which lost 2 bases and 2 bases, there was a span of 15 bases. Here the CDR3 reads CATSDSGHHGGNQPQHF. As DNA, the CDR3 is TGTGCCACCAGTGATTCGGGACACCATGGTGGCAATCAGCCCCAGCATTTT.

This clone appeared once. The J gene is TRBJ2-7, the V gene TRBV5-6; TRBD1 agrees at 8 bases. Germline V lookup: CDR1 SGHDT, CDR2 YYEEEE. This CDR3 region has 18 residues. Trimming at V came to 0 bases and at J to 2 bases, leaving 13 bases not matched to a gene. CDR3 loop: CASSLGAWRTGRTYEQYF. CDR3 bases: TGTGCCAGCAGCTTGGGAGCGTGGAGGACAGGGAGGACCTACGAGCAGTACTTC.

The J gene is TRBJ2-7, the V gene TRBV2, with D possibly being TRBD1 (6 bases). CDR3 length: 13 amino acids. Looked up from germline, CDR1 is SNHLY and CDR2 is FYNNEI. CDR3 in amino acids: CVSALTGHHEQYF. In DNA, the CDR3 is TGTGTCTCAGCACTTACAGGGCACCACGAGCAGTACTTC.